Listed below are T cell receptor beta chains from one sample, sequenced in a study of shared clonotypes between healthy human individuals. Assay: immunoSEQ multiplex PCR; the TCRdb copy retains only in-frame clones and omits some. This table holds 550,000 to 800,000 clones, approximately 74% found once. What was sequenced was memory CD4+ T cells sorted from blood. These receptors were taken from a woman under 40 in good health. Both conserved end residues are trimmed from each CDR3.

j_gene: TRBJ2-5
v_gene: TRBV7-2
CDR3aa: ASSPSMERTQY

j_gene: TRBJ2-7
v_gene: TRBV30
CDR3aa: AWSRTSGRAGEQY

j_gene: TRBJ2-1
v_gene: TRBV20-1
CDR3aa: SARVEVEQF

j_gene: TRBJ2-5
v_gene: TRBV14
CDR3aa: ASSQVGGGETQY

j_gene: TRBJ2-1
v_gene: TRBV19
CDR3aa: ASTTRGSYNEQF

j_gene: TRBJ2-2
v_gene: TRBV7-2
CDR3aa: ASSLEDGNGELF

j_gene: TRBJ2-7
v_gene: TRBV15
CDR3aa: ATSRDLLAIHEQY

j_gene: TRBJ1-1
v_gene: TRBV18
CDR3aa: ASSPGQGNTEAF

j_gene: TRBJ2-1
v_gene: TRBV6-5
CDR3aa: ASTPGGEYNEQF

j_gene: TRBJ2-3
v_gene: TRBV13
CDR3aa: ASSTTGGDRDTQY

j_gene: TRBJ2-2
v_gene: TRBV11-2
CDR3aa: ASTSPAGSRLNTGELF

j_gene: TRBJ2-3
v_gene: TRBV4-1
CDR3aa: ASSQFSGRDTDTQY

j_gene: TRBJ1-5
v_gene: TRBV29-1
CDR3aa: SVDRGEGQPQH

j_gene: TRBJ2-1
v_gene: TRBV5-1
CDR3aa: ASSLGQNYNEQF

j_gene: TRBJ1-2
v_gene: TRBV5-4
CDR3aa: ASRADGHYGYT

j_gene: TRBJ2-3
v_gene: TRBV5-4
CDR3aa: ASSPRPSGSVRDTQY

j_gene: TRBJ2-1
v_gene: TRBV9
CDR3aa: ASSVGLDNEQF

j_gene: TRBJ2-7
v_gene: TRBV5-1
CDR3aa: ASSFSPGEQYEQY

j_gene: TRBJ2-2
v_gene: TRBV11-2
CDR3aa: ASSLDRGRTGELF

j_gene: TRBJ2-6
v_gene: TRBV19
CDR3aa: ASVDRPGANVLT

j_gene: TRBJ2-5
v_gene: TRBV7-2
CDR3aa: ASSLGTGRETQY

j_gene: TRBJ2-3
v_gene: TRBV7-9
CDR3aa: ASSGHYMGGTDTQY

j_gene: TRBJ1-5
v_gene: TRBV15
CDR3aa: ATSRDRGGQPQH

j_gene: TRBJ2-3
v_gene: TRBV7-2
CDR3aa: ASSLSLVSLDTQY

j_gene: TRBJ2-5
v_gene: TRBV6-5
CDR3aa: ASSYSWGTEETQY

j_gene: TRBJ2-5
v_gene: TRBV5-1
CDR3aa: ASSLSQETQY

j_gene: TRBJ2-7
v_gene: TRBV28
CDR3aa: ASSLWAPDEQY

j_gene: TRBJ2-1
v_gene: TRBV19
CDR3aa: ASSPGWAGAYNEQF

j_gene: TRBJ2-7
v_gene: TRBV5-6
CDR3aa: ASSNSRTGPTYEQY

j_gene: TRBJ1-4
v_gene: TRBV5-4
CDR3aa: ASSLLGEKLF

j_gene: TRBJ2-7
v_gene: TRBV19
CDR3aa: ATQSGYEQY

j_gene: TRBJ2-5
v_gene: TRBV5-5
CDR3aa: ASSFATGGFGETQY

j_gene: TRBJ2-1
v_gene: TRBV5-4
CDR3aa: ASSLFGQGDWDEQF

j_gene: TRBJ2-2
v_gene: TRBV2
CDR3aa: ASSDGSVSPGELF

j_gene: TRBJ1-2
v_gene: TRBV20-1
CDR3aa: SASRGVGYT

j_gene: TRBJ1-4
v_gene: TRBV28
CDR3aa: ASTTFTRATNEKLF

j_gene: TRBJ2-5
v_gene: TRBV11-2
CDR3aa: ASSLRGLETQY

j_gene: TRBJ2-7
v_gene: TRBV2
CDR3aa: ASILGLGTYEQY

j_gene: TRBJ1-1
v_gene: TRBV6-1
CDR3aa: ASSQAVNTEAF

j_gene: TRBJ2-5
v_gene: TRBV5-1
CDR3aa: ASRPDVRGETQY

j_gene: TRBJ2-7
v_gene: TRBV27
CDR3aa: ASSFASGEGKTYEQY

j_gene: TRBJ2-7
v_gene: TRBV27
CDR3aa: ASSRGTSGLTY

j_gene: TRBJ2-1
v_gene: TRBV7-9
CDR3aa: ASSRGERELYEQF

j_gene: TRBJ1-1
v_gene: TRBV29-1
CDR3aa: SARQGAEAF

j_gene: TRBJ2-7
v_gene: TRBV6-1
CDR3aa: ASSDLAGGPYEQY

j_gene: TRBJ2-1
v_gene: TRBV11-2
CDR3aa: ASSPQSIAGGPGEQF

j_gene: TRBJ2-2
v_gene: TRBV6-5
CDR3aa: ASRPSGSGGELF

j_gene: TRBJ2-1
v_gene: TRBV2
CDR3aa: ASSERASGDNEQF

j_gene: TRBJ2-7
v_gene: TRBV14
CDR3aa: ASSQRTVSYEQY

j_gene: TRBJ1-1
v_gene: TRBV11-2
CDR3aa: ASSLLGNTEAF